A selection of T cell receptor beta chains follows, all from one sample in a study of blood T cell repertoires in COVID-19. Assay used: immunoSEQ multiplex PCR; TCRdb lists only in-frame clones, some missing. This table has roughly 99,000 clones, around nine tenths appearing once. The sequencing input was peripheral blood. Source of these receptors: a man between 45 and 60 years old with COVID-19, enrolled during active disease. Each CDR3 is given without its conserved first and last residue. A D gene is named only where the DNA matches it firmly.

>TRBV6-5|TRBJ2-7|TRBD1
ASRENRQGTYEQY
>TRBV5-4|TRBJ2-5|.
ASSTTVEETQY
>TRBV7-2|TRBJ2-3|TRBD2
ASSLRISGGATDTQY
>TRBV7-8|TRBJ1-5|.
ASSLAHGFSNQPQH
>TRBV6-5|TRBJ1-3|.
ASSYSGAPSGNTIY
>TRBV7-2|TRBJ2-1|.
ASSTRARNEQF
>TRBV24-1|TRBJ2-3|.
ATSDGGGAADTQY
>TRBV7-2|TRBJ1-5|.
ASSFHRASNQPQH
>TRBV7-3|TRBJ2-2|TRBD1
ASRSRGPGELF
>TRBV19|TRBJ2-1|TRBD1
ASSIGTGGNEQF
>TRBV4-3|TRBJ1-1|.
ASSQDQGEGTEAF
>TRBV9|TRBJ1-5|TRBD1
ASSPGQINQPQH
>TRBV30|TRBJ2-3|TRBD2
AWRRERGGGDTQY
>TRBV6-6|TRBJ2-7|TRBD1
ASSYTGTGTHEQY
>TRBV6-2/TRBV6-3|TRBJ1-6|.
ASSSLNSPLH
>TRBV11-2|TRBJ1-6|TRBD1
ASSYRGRQGLVNSPLH
>TRBV4-1|TRBJ2-7|.
ASSQAWSYEQY
>TRBV6-2/TRBV6-3|TRBJ2-1|.
ASSYSLTGEHNEQF
>TRBV7-9|TRBJ1-1|TRBD1
ASSPDRGRTEAF
>TRBV5-4|TRBJ1-6|.
ASPFRASPLH